Listed below are T cell receptor beta chains from one sample, sequenced in a study of OX40 agonist ivuxolimab in advanced cancers. Here immunoSEQ multiplex PCR was the method, and the copy in TCRdb shows in-frame clones only, minus some. The sample holds around 26,000 clones; more than 75% are singletons and the top ten take roughly 26%. The starting material was CD4+ or CD8+ T cells sorted from blood, obtained in a trial of the OX40 agonist ivuxolimab. These receptors came from an adult with an advanced solid tumor such as melanoma, head and neck, liver or kidney cancer. Both conserved end residues are part of each CDR3. A D gene is named only where the DNA matches it firmly. Size values are once, few and many counts, or a class for expanded clones, and some rows have none.

V gene	J gene	clone size	D gene	CDR3 DNA	CDR3 protein
TRBV5-4	TRBJ1-2	.	.	TGTGCCAGCAGTCAAGATATCGGCAGAGTGAACTATGGCTACACCTTC	CASSQDIGRVNYGYTF
TRBV28	TRBJ2-7	.	.	TGTGCCAGCAGTTCCACCACCCCGAGGGGGGATGTCGAGCAGTACTTC	CASSSTTPRGDVEQYF
TRBV7-8	TRBJ2-1	.	TRBD2	TGTGCCAGCAGCTTAAGTCCGGGACTAGCGGGAGGCGGCAATGAGCAGTTCTTC	CASSLSPGLAGGGNEQFF
TRBV19	TRBJ1-2	.	TRBD1	TGTGCCAGTAGTATGGACAGGGGGCGCGACTATGGCTACACCTTC	CASSMDRGRDYGYTF
TRBV25-1	TRBJ2-3	.	.	TGTGCCAGCAGGGAGGCGGGGACAGATACGCAGTATTTT	CASREAGTDTQYF
TRBV7-9	TRBJ2-3	few	.	TGTGCCAGCAATGACGCAGATACGCAGTATTTT	CASNDADTQYF
TRBV6-5	TRBJ2-7	.	.	TGTGCCAGCAGTTACTCCCCCAGCGGAAGCTCCTACGAGCAGTACTTC	CASSYSPSGSSYEQYF
TRBV5-5	TRBJ1-1	once	.	TGTGCCAGCAGCTGGCAGGAGACTAACACTGAAGCTTTCTTT	CASSWQETNTEAFF
TRBV12-5	TRBJ2-2	.	.	TGTGCTAGTGGTTTGGAACTAATGACGGGGAACACCGGGGAGCTGTTTTTT	CASGLELMTGNTGELFF
TRBV27	TRBJ2-1	.	TRBD2	TGTGCCAGCAGTTTACCAAGCGGGAGTCTGGGTGAGCAGTTCTTC	CASSLPSGSLGEQFF
TRBV30	TRBJ2-7	.	.	TGTGCCTGGACAGGAACATCCTACGAGCAGTACTTC	CAWTGTSYEQYF
TRBV5-4	TRBJ1-2	.	.	TGTGCCAGCAGCTTGGGGCCGGCGGGCTACACCTTC	CASSLGPAGYTF